Each of the 6 T cell receptor beta chains below was sequenced from the same sample in a study of blood T cell repertoires in COVID-19. Produced via immunoSEQ multiplex PCR; TCRdb's table is partial and in-frame only. Of approximately 280,000 clones listed, 88% are singletons. Sequencing input: peripheral blood. Source of these receptors: a man between 18 and 35 years old with active or convalescent COVID-19.

CDR3 sequence (DNA): TGTGCCAGCAGCCAGAGGGGACTAGCGGGGAGGAATGAGCAGTTCTTC. Translating it yields CASSQRGLAGRNEQFF. This chain connects TRBV3-1 (or the pseudogene TRBV3-2) to TRBJ2-1; 13 bases fit TRBD2. CDR3 length: 16 residues. CDR1 is LGHDT, CDR2 YNNKEL, per germline (reference sequence). V lost 3 bases to trimming and J lost 7 bases; unmatched junction nucleotides: 6.

The chain couples TRBV14 to TRBJ1-1, with D tentatively TRBD1 (6 bases). The germline CDR1 and CDR2 sequences are SGHDN and FVKESK. The CDR3 extends over 13 amino acids. Trimming cost V 4 bases and J 8 bases, with 14 bases left between them. The CDR3 DNA reads as TGTGCCAGCAGCCGAAACAGGGACCTAGAAGCTTTCTTT. It is translated as CASSRNRDLEAFF. Variable domain in full (rest from reference TRBV14 and TRBJ1-1): EAGVTQFPSHSVIEKGQTVTLRCDPISGHDNLYWYRRVMGKEIKFLLHFVKESKQDESGMPNNRFLAERTGGTYSTLKVQPAELEDSGVYFCASSRNRDLEAFFGQGTRLTVV.

V usage is TRBV6-6 and J usage is TRBJ1-1; TRBD1 agrees at 9 bases. CDR1 and CDR2 (germline): MNHNY, SVGAGI (reference sequence). The CDR3 is 12 amino acids. V gave up 7 bases and J gave up 8 bases; unmatched junction bases: 5. CDR3: CASTETGGEAFF. The CDR3 DNA reads as TGTGCCAGCACCGAGACAGGGGGAGAAGCTTTCTTT.

The chain is built from TRBV5-4 and TRBJ2-4, with 9 bases matching TRBD1. V lost 4 bases, J lost 8 bases, and 7 bases stayed unmatched. This CDR3 is 14 amino acids long. CDR1 and CDR2 (germline): SGHNT, YYREEE (reference sequence). CDR3 amino acids: CASSAGTGLDIQYF. The CDR3, as DNA: TGTGCCAGCAGCGCCGGGACAGGGTTGGACATTCAGTACTTC.

This CDR3 reads CASSLVGTGRSYEQYF. CDR3 nucleotide sequence: TGTGCCAGCTCCCTCGTAGGGACAGGGAGATCCTACGAGCAGTACTTC. J is TRBJ2-7 and V is TRBV18; 9 bases agree with TRBD1. Germline V gene data show CDR1 as KGHSH and CDR2 as LQKENI. This CDR3 region has 16 residues. Trimming cost V 6 bases and J 1 base; bases outside gene matches: 10.

The chain couples TRBV6-5 to TRBJ1-6; 7 positions match TRBD1. J lost 8 bases, V lost 5 bases, and 9 bases had no gene match. Germline V gives CDR1 MNHEY, CDR2 SVGAGI. This CDR3 region has 15 residues. The CDR3 DNA reads TGTGCCAGCAGTCCGACAGGGTTTGGAGATTCACCCCTCCACTTT. It yields the protein CASSPTGFGDSPLHF.